What follows are 10 T cell receptor beta chains derived from one specimen sequenced in a study of Ad26.COV2.S vaccination and SARS-CoV-2 variants. Sequencing was performed with immunoSEQ multiplex PCR; in TCRdb, only in-frame clones are kept and a portion is missing. The sample yields 300,000 to 400,000 clones, roughly 90% seen once. Treatment here: some 20 received Ad26.COV2.S at low or high dose, single or two shots; about 5 received placebo; per-sample allocation not given. Specimen acquisition occurred on day 63 following the initial vaccine or placebo injection. This specimen consisted of peripheral blood, obtained in a trial of Ad26.COV2.S vaccine versus placebo. The receptors were gathered from a person aged 18 to 59 who received the Ad26.COV2.S COVID-19 vaccine or a placebo.

In this sample, this clone turned up once. The chain is built from TRBV18 and TRBJ1-2; no clear D gene. Germline assignment: CDR1 KGHSH and CDR2 LQKENI. The CDR3 totals 15 residues. V was trimmed by 5 bases and J by 3 bases, leaving 16 bases between them. The CDR3 bases are TGTGCCAGCTCAAACCTACGGACGGTTGACTATGGCTACACCTTC. Translation: CASSNLRTVDYGYTF.

This clone was seen only once. This sequence joins TRBV19 and TRBJ2-2; D is perhaps TRBD1 (5 bases). From germline, CDR1 is LNHDA and CDR2 SQIVND (reference sequence). Trimming took 5 bases from V and 3 from J, leaving 16 bases between them. The CDR3 extends over 16 amino acids. The CDR3 nucleotides are TGTGCCAGTAGTCCAAAACCTACAGGTCACACCGGGGAGCTGTTTTTT. Its translation: CASSPKPTGHTGELFF.

The rearrangement joins TRBV7-9 to TRBJ2-5; TRBD1 matches at 7 bases. The germline V gene has CDR1 SEHNR and CDR2 FQNEAQ (reference sequence). The CDR3 runs 15 residues. V shed 5 bases and J 2 bases; nucleotides not matched to a gene: 8. Written as DNA, the CDR3 is TGTGCCAGCAGCCGACAGGGCGCTCTTCAAGAGACCCAGTACTTC. Translation: CASSRQGALQETQYF.

The chain recombines TRBV5-1 with TRBJ2-3; 8 positions agree with TRBD2. Germline values: CDR1 SGHRS, CDR2 YFSETQ. This CDR3 is 17 amino acids long. The trim removed 1 base at V and 2 bases at J, leaving 9 bases unmatched. The CDR3 loop is CASSLRTGRGTTDTQYF. The CDR3 bases are TGCGCCAGCAGCTTGAGGACCGGGAGGGGGACCACAGATACGCAGTATTTT.

The chain combines TRBV11-2 with TRBJ2-1, with 13 bases that match TRBD2. Germline V gene lookup returns CDR1 SGHAT and CDR2 FQNNGV. The CDR3 loop spans 16 amino acids. V lost 5 bases to trimming and J lost 10 bases; unmatched junction nucleotides: 11. The CDR3 region has the DNA TGTGCCAGCAGCACTCGGACTAGCGGGAGAGGGAGGGAGCAGTTCTTC. Its protein is CASSTRTSGRGREQFF.

As DNA, the CDR3 is TGCGCCAGCAGCCAAGTCTCGGGACAGGGTATTCTTGCGTCTGGCTACACCTTC. Protein product: CASSQVSGQGILASGYTF. This rearrangement joins TRBV4-1 to TRBJ1-2; 9 bases are shared with TRBD1. CDR3 length equals 18 residues. Germline CDR1 and CDR2: MGHRA and YSYEKL. The V and J ends lost 1 base and 7 bases, in that order; junction bases with no gene match: 16.

The chain employs TRBV4-3 and TRBJ2-7, with 10 bases identical to TRBD2. The CDR3 contains 17 residues. Per the germline V gene, CDR1 is LGHNA and CDR2 is YSLEER. V was clipped by 1 base and J by 5 bases; unmatched bases: 11. The CDR3 DNA is TGCGCCAGCAGCCAAGCCCAGCCTAGCGGGAGTCTCGACGAGCAGTACGTC. Translation gives CASSQAQPSGSLDEQYV.

The chain joins TRBV2 to TRBJ1-5, with 7 positions matching TRBD1. The ends lost 4 bases at V and 7 bases at J; junction bases unmatched: 13. CDR3 length equals 16 residues. Germline CDR1 SNHLY, CDR2 FYNNEI. The CDR3 loop reads CASSGSVTGVGQPQHF. The CDR3 nucleotides read TGTGCCAGCAGTGGTTCAGTAACAGGGGTAGGGCAGCCCCAGCATTTT. The full variable domain, its missing parts supplied by reference TRBV2 and TRBJ1-5, is EPEVTQTPSHQVTQMGQEVILRCVPISNHLYFYWYRQILGQKVEFLVSFYNNEISEKSEIFDDQFSVERPDGSNFTLKIRSTKLEDSAMYFCASSGSVTGVGQPQHFGDGTRLSIL.

The chain is built from TRBV19 and TRBJ1-1; D remains ambiguous. CDR3 length: 13 residues. The V gene lost 3 bases and the J gene lost 5 bases, with 10 bases spanning the gap. Germline V gene data show CDR1 as LNHDA and CDR2 as SQIVND (reference sequence). The CDR3 is CASSMFYGTEAFF. CDR3 coding DNA: TGTGCCAGTAGTATGTTCTATGGGACTGAAGCTTTCTTT. Together with reference TRBV19 and TRBJ1-1, the CDR3 gives the full variable domain: DGGITQSPKYLFRKEGQNVTLSCEQNLNHDAMYWYRQDPGQGLRLIYYSQIVNDFQKGDIAEGYSVSREKKESFPLTVTSAQKNPTAFYLCASSMFYGTEAFFGQGTRLTVV.

This chain joins TRBV12-3 or TRBV12-4 and TRBJ1-1; maybe TRBD1 (6 bases). CDR3 size: 13 residues. V was pared by 5 bases and J by 0 bases, with 7 bases between. CDR3 in DNA: TGTGCCAGCAGTACAGGGTTGAACACTGAAGCTTTCTTT. Protein sequence: CASSTGLNTEAFF.